One sample yielded the 31 T cell receptor beta chains listed below, sequenced in a study of vaccination and CD4 T cells after COVID-19 (dated by TCRdb to between 2021 and 2024). Their antigen targets remain unknown. The treatment or condition label of this sample denotes: roughly nine-day PBMC culture with coronavirus spike peptide pools or control peptides (ViraFEST assay). The library was prepared using PCR. Sequenced using an Illumina iSeq 100. At the Johns Hopkins FTIC core, DNA from the cultured CD4+ T cells underwent TCR sequencing with the Oncomine TCR Beta short-read assay. In-frame beta chains were kept once TCRdb had trimmed the public reads at Q25 with fastp and called clones with MiXCR. Entries that share a CDR3 protein sequence are merged under the most common genes and DNA. In this sample the table shows about 20,000 distinct CDR3 sequences, roughly 41% of which occur a single time. About 10% of the sample is in the top ten clones.

The sequenced sample was CD4+ T cells from blood, cultured in vitro, obtained after SARS-CoV-2 vaccination. Receptors originate from a human donor who had recovered from COVID-19.

The V call is TRBV15, the J call TRBJ2-3; the match to TRBD2 covers 8 bases. CDR3 length: 15 residues. In germline, CDR1 is LNHNV, CDR2 YYDKDF (reference sequence). V gave up 5 bases and J gave up 2 bases; unmatched junction bases: 6. The CDR3 DNA follows: TGTGCCACCAGCCATAGCGGGAAAGACACAGATACGCAGTATTTT. This codes for CATSHSGKDTDTQYF.

The table lists this clonotype with a few counts. This chain links TRBV6-1 with TRBJ1-2; 7 positions match TRBD1. The J segment lost 4 bases and the V segment lost 7 bases, leaving 9 bases of the junction unmatched. The CDR3 sequence is 14 residues long. The germline V gene has CDR1 MNHNS and CDR2 SASEGT. CDR3 DNA sequence: TGTGCCAGCACCGGGACAGTCCCAGGCTATGGCTACACCTTC. It translates to CASTGTVPGYGYTF.

This clonotype occurred a few times. The J gene is TRBJ2-7, the V gene TRBV7-2, with TRBD2 matching over 8 bases. The trim removed 6 bases at V and 3 bases at J, leaving 10 bases unmatched. This CDR3 contains 15 residues. Germline CDR1 reads SGHTA; CDR2 reads FQGNSA. The CDR3 reads CASSPRGGRFYEQYF. The CDR3 DNA reads TGTGCCAGCAGTCCTCGGGGCGGGAGGTTCTACGAGCAGTACTTC.

This sequence joins TRBV2 and TRBJ2-5, with D hard to call. The CDR3 runs 12 residues. CDR1 is SNHLY, CDR2 FYNNEI, per germline. Trimming shortened V by 8 bases and J by 5 bases, and 12 bases separated the two germline ends. The CDR3 sequence is CASGSVRETQYF. The CDR3 DNA is TGTGCCAGCGGGTCCGTCCGGGAGACCCAGTACTTC.

The chain links TRBV30 to TRBJ2-7, with 7 nucleotides matching TRBD2. The V segment lost 1 base and the J segment 12 bases; nucleotides outside the gene matches: 12. There are 13 residues in the CDR3. CDR1 and CDR2 from the germline V gene are GTSNPN and SVGIG (reference sequence). In DNA form, the CDR3 reads TGTGCCTGGAGTGCCACCCGGGAGGCCAACAGGTACTTC. This gives the protein CAWSATREANRYF.

This rearrangement joins TRBV24-1 to TRBJ1-1; D uncertain. Germline V gene lookup returns CDR1 KGHDR and CDR2 SFDVKD. The CDR3 totals 14 residues. V gave up 1 base and J gave up 4 bases, with 9 bases separating them. This CDR3 reads CATSDLTNPTEAFF. DNA for the CDR3: TGTGCCACCAGTGATTTAACCAACCCCACTGAAGCTTTCTTT.

This clonotype was seen only a few times. The chain has TRBV7-2 and TRBJ1-2; 9 bases agree with TRBD1. The CDR3 loop spans 16 amino acids. Germline CDR1 and CDR2: SGHTA and FQGNSA. With V trimmed by 6 bases and J by 3 bases, 11 bases remained unmatched. DNA of the CDR3: TGTGCCAGCAGGAGATGGATGGGACAGGGTGACTATGGCTACACCTTC. This sequence encodes CASRRWMGQGDYGYTF.

This sequence joins TRBV6-2 or TRBV6-3 and TRBJ2-7; 8 nucleotides line up with TRBD2. The CDR3 runs 15 residues. The germline V gene has CDR1 MNHEY and CDR2 SVGEGT. V shed 4 bases and J 5 bases; nucleotides not matched to a gene: 10. As DNA, the CDR3 is TGTGCCAGCAGTTTATATTTGGGACTAGGCGACGAGCAGTACTTC. Translating gives CASSLYLGLGDEQYF.

This clonotype was seen a handful of times. The V gene is TRBV20-1, the J gene TRBJ2-3, with 7 bases lining up with TRBD2. The V gene end was trimmed by 4 bases and the J gene end by 0 bases; junction bases not matched to a gene: 1. Germline CDR1 DFQATT, CDR2 SNEGSKA (reference sequence). This CDR3 has 13 residues. Written as DNA, the CDR3 is TGCAGTGCTAAGGGAGGGAGCACAGATACGCAGTATTTT. This codes for CSAKGGSTDTQYF.

This clonotype came up a few times. This rearrangement joins TRBV28 to TRBJ1-5; D not certain. V was cut by 2 bases and J by 0 bases, with 5 bases left in between. The germline V gene has CDR1 MDHEN and CDR2 SYDVKM. This CDR3 is 14 amino acids long. CDR3 DNA sequence: TGTGCCAGCAGTTTAGCGGGTAGCAATCAGCCCCAGCATTTT. As protein: CASSLAGSNQPQHF.

The genes are TRBV28 and TRBJ1-1; 9 bases agree with TRBD1. The CDR3 covers 15 residues. J was trimmed by 3 bases and V by 7 bases; bases with no gene match: 9. Germline loops: CDR1 MDHEN, CDR2 SYDVKM. CDR3 protein: CASIGTGRLDTEAFF. The CDR3 DNA reads as TGTGCCAGCATCGGGACAGGGCGCTTGGACACTGAAGCTTTCTTT.

This clonotype has more than one count but fewer than ten. The J gene is TRBJ1-5, the V gene TRBV5-8, with unresolved D. Germline CDR1 SGHTS, CDR2 YDEGEE. The CDR3 covers 15 residues. The V gene lost 6 bases and the J gene lost 2 bases, with 15 bases spanning the gap. The CDR3 reads CASIGRLRGNQPQHF. CDR3 coding DNA: TGTGCCAGCATTGGTCGTCTTAGGGGCAATCAGCCCCAGCATTTT.

This chain uses TRBV25-1 with TRBJ2-3; D may be TRBD2 (6 bases). Germline assignment: CDR1 MGHDK and CDR2 SYGVNS. This CDR3 region has 17 residues. The V gene lost 4 bases and the J gene lost 2 bases, with 19 bases spanning the gap. Here the CDR3 DNA reads TGTGCCAGCAGTGGAGCCCTAGCGCATACCCCCACAGATACGCAGTATTTT. This sequence encodes CASSGALAHTPTDTQYF.

The chain has TRBV12-5 and TRBJ1-1; D is perhaps TRBD1 (5 bases). The CDR3 is 11 residues long. Trimming stripped 6 bases from V and 4 bases from J, with 6 bases between. Germline CDR1 LGHNT, CDR2 FRNRAP. In nucleotides, the CDR3 is TGTGCTAGTGGGGGGCTCACTGAAGCTTTCTTT. This gives the protein CASGGLTEAFF.

This clonotype was detected a few times. This sequence joins TRBV7-2 and TRBJ2-5; TRBD2 matches 9 bases. Unmatched junction bases numbered 9, after V lost 1 base and J lost 9 bases. This CDR3 has 15 amino acids. CDR1 is SGHTA and CDR2 is FQGNSA in the germline V gene. The DNA of the CDR3 is TGTGCCAGCAGCTTAGAAGCGGGGGGAAGGGAGGCCCAGTACTTC. Residues: CASSLEAGGREAQYF.

This clonotype has just a few counts. The chain couples TRBV15 to TRBJ2-5; D may correspond to TRBD1 or TRBD2 (5 bases each). The CDR3 loop spans 17 amino acids. Trimming took 0 bases from V and 5 from J, leaving 19 bases between them. CDR1 and CDR2 from the germline V gene are LNHNV and YYDKDF (reference sequence). Here the CDR3 reads CATSRERGASLWETQYF. The CDR3 DNA follows: TGTGCCACCAGCAGAGAGAGAGGGGCAAGTCTCTGGGAGACCCAGTACTTC. Together with reference TRBV15 and TRBJ2-5, the CDR3 gives the full variable domain: DAMVIQNPRYQVTQFGKPVTLSCSQTLNHNVMYWYQQKSSQAPKLLFHYYDKDFNNEADTPDNFQSRRPNTSFCFLDIRSPGLGDTAMYLCATSRERGASLWETQYFGPGTRLLVL.

This clonotype was found a few times. V gene TRBV20-1 combines with J gene TRBJ2-3; the D gene is possibly TRBD2 (6 bases). The germline gives CDR1 DFQATT, CDR2 SNEGSKA (reference sequence). The length of the CDR3 is 14 residues. Trimming took 4 bases from V and 4 from J, leaving 15 bases between them. The CDR3 DNA reads TGCAGTGCTATTTCGGGCCGCGGGGCAGATACGCAGTATTTT. This gives the protein CSAISGRGADTQYF.

This clonotype was counted a few times. The CDR3, as DNA: TGTGCCAGCAGCGCCAGCGGGGGGCCCTACGAGCAGTACTTC. Translation: CASSASGGPYEQYF. The chain joins TRBV7-2 to TRBJ2-7; 9 nucleotides match TRBD2. Germline loops: CDR1 SGHTA, CDR2 FQGNSA. Unmatched junction bases numbered 4, after V lost 5 bases and J lost 2 bases. The CDR3 covers 14 residues.

V and J are TRBV19 and TRBJ2-7, with 8 bases that match TRBD1. The CDR3 consists of 13 residues. Trimming cost V 8 bases and J 5 bases; bases outside gene matches: 8. CDR1 is LNHDA, CDR2 SQIVND, per germline (reference sequence). For the CDR3, the DNA is TGTGCCAGTGCAGACAGGGGTCGCGACGAGCAGTACTTC. Encoded protein: CASADRGRDEQYF.

V usage is TRBV10-3 and J usage is TRBJ1-1; 7 nucleotides align to TRBD1. Germline trimming cut 2 bases from V and 5 bases from J; bases unmatched to any gene: 2. The CDR3 sequence is 13 residues long. CDR1 is ENHRY and CDR2 is SYGVKD in the germline V gene. CDR3 in DNA: TGTGCCATCAGTGAGGAGGGGGCGACTGAAGCTTTCTTT. It translates to CAISEEGATEAFF.

The chain is built from TRBV6-5 and TRBJ2-7, with TRBD1 as a possible D gene (6 bases). This CDR3 has 17 amino acids. The ends were cut back, 0 bases at V and 5 bases at J, with 20 bases in the middle. Germline V CDR1 and CDR2: MNHEY, SVGAGI. For the CDR3, the DNA is TGTGCCAGCAGTTACTCGGGACACCCGAGCGTAGTCGACGAGCAGTACTTC. This translates into CASSYSGHPSVVDEQYF.

The chain employs TRBV11-3 and TRBJ1-1; D not certain. The CDR3 contains 17 residues. Germline CDR1 SGHNT, CDR2 YENEEA. Trimming stripped 1 base from V and 3 bases from J, with 18 bases between. CDR3: CASSLGRWEPGDTEAFF. The CDR3 DNA sequence: TGTGCCAGCAGCTTAGGTCGATGGGAGCCCGGGGACACTGAAGCTTTCTTT.

This rearrangement joins TRBV20-1 to TRBJ2-1, with 8 bases fitting TRBD1. The germline CDR1 and CDR2 sequences are DFQATT and SNEGSKA (reference sequence). The CDR3 is 15 residues long. Germline trimming cut 1 base from V and 7 bases from J; bases unmatched to any gene: 9. The DNA of the CDR3 is TGCAGTGCTAGAGTTTGGGACAGGTTACTTAATGAGCAGTTCTTC. This codes for CSARVWDRLLNEQFF.

The chain joins TRBV7-2 to TRBJ2-1; D unclear. V was trimmed by 4 bases and J by 8 bases, leaving 12 bases between them. This CDR3 has 13 amino acids. Per the germline V gene, CDR1 is SGHTA and CDR2 is FQGNSA. CDR3 sequence reads: CASSSPARYEQFF. Written as DNA, the CDR3 is TGTGCCAGCAGCTCCCCGGCGCGGTATGAGCAGTTCTTC.

The J gene is TRBJ1-2, the V gene TRBV24-1; D perhaps matches TRBD1 (5 bases). The germline V gene encodes CDR1 KGHDR and CDR2 SFDVKD. With 10 bases removed from V and 8 bases from J, the gap between germline ends came to 16 bases. The CDR3 sequence is 12 residues long. CDR3 sequence: CATLSAGGGYTF. Written as DNA, the CDR3 is TGTGCCACACTTTCCGCTGGGGGGGGCTACACCTTC.

By proportion, this clonotype is medium-sized. This sequence joins TRBV20-1 and TRBJ1-2; 8 bases match TRBD1. J lost 4 bases, V lost 3 bases, and 7 bases had no gene match. The CDR3 covers 14 residues. CDR1 and CDR2 (germline): DFQATT, SNEGSKA (reference sequence). CDR3 in amino acids: CSASIQGAFYGYTF. The CDR3 DNA reads as TGCAGTGCTAGTATCCAGGGGGCTTTCTATGGCTACACCTTC.

This clonotype is categorized as medium-sized. V and J are TRBV4-1 and TRBJ2-3; D perhaps matches TRBD1 (5 bases). Trimming pared 2 bases from V and 4 bases from J, leaving 16 bases between. The CDR3 totals 16 residues. Germline CDR1 is MGHRA and CDR2 is YSYEKL. The CDR3 spells CASSQTGPTTADTQYF. The DNA of the CDR3 is TGCGCCAGCAGCCAAACAGGACCCACCACCGCAGATACGCAGTATTTT.

V gene TRBV14 combines with J gene TRBJ2-7; weak D call: TRBD2 (5 bases). The V gene's germline CDR1 is SGHDN and CDR2 FVKESK. This CDR3 spans 15 amino acids. The V and J ends lost 0 bases and 2 bases respectively, with 11 bases between them. In DNA, the CDR3 is TGTGCCAGCAGCCAAGAATCGGGAAGCGCCTACGAGCAGTACTTC. Protein product: CASSQESGSAYEQYF.

By share of the sample, this clonotype is medium-sized. CDR3 DNA: TGTGCCAGCATCTCCCCCGGCAACAATGAGCAGTTCTTC. This gives the protein CASISPGNNEQFF. V usage is TRBV6-1 and J usage is TRBJ2-1; D unresolved. Germline V gene data show CDR1 as MNHNS and CDR2 as SASEGT. The CDR3 totals 13 residues. V was trimmed by 7 bases and J by 5 bases, leaving 12 bases between them.

The CDR3 loop is CSAKQGAGNQETQYF. The CDR3 DNA reads as TGCAGTGCTAAGCAGGGGGCCGGGAACCAAGAGACCCAGTACTTC. This rearrangement joins TRBV20-1 to TRBJ2-5; 8 bases map to TRBD1. The length of the CDR3 is 15 residues. CDR1 and CDR2 (germline): DFQATT, SNEGSKA (reference sequence). V lost 4 bases, J lost 0 bases, and 7 bases stayed unmatched.

This chain uses TRBV6-2 or TRBV6-3 with TRBJ1-2, with 7 bases fitting TRBD1. The CDR3 spans 14 residues. V shed 6 bases and J 6 bases; nucleotides not matched to a gene: 10. The germline V gene has CDR1 MNHEY and CDR2 SVGEGT. This chain's CDR3 is CASRRTGTVNGYTF. The CDR3 nucleotides read TGTGCCAGCAGGCGGACCGGGACAGTAAATGGCTACACCTTC.